The rows below give T cell receptor beta chains drawn from one sample of a study of blood T cell repertoires in COVID-19. The data were produced by immunoSEQ multiplex PCR, yet TCRdb's version contains in-frame clones alone and is incomplete. The sample includes approximately 100,000 clones, around 78% of them seen just once. Sequenced: peripheral blood. Receptors were obtained from an elderly man with COVID-19, enrolled during active disease. Each CDR3 is given with its conserved first and last residue. A D gene is named only where the DNA matches it firmly. Clone size is given for some rows only: seen once, a few or many times, or a class if the clone is expanded.

j_call | v_call | d_call | clone_size | cdr3_nt | cdr3_aa
TRBJ1-2 | TRBV4-3 | TRBD1 | once | TGCGCCAGCAGCCACCAAACCGGGACAGGGGATGGCTACACCTTC | CASSHQTGTGDGYTF
TRBJ2-1 | TRBV15 | TRBD2 | NA | TGTGCCACCAGCAAGGGACTAGCGGGAGCCTTTTCCTACAATGAGCAGTTCTTC | CATSKGLAGAFSYNEQFF
TRBJ2-1 | TRBV13 | TRBD2 | NA | TGTGCCAGCAGCTCCGGGACTAGCGGTTACAATGAGCAGTTCTTC | CASSSGTSGYNEQFF
TRBJ2-1 | TRBV21-1 | NA | NA | TGTGCCAGCACCCGAGAAACCCGGAATGAGCAGTTCTTC | CASTRETRNEQFF
TRBJ2-7 | TRBV29-1 | NA | NA | TGCAGCGTTGAATCCGGCAGGGGAATCAACGAGCAGTACTTC | CSVESGRGINEQYF
TRBJ1-1 | TRBV7-8 | NA | NA | TGTGCCAGCAGCTATGCAAGGGGAGGGAACACTGAAGCTTTCTTT | CASSYARGGNTEAFF
TRBJ2-1 | TRBV5-8 | TRBD2 | once | TGTGCCAGCAGCTTGGGTAGCGGGAGGTACAATGAGCAGTTCTTC | CASSLGSGRYNEQFF
TRBJ1-2 | TRBV18 | NA | NA | TGTGCCAGCTCACCAGCACCAGAGGGAGGGGGCTACACCTTC | CASSPAPEGGGYTF
TRBJ2-7 | TRBV3-1/TRBV3-2 | TRBD1 | NA | TGTGCCAGCAGCCTATGGACCCAGGGGGTCAACGAGCAGTACTTC | CASSLWTQGVNEQYF
TRBJ1-2 | TRBV6-1 | TRBD1 | NA | TGTGCCAGCAGTGAAGCGTCAGGGGGAGGTGGCTACACCTTC | CASSEASGGGGYTF
TRBJ2-4 | TRBV28 | NA | NA | TGTGCCAGCAGTTTACCGGGGGGCCTCAAAAACATTCAGTACTTC | CASSLPGGLKNIQYF
TRBJ1-2 | TRBV28 | TRBD1 | NA | TGTGCCAGCAGCCCTGACAGGGTCTATGGCTACACCTTC | CASSPDRVYGYTF
TRBJ2-3 | TRBV7-3 | TRBD2 | NA | TGTGCCAGCAGCTCCCAGCCAGCGGGAGCGGGAAGCACAGATACGCAGTATTTT | CASSSQPAGAGSTDTQYF
TRBJ2-3 | TRBV5-1 | NA | NA | TGCGCCAGCAACACAGGGAGCACAGATACGCAGTATTTT | CASNTGSTDTQYF
TRBJ2-1 | TRBV6-5 | TRBD2 | NA | TGTGCCAGTTGTAGCGGGTACTACAATGAGCAGTTCTTC | CASCSGYYNEQFF
TRBJ2-3 | TRBV5-4 | TRBD2 | NA | TGTGCCACGAGACTAGCGGGAGGCTTAGCAGATACGCAGTATTTT | CATRLAGGLADTQYF
TRBJ1-1 | TRBV29-1 | NA | NA | TGCAGCGTTAGACAGCTTGAAGCTTTCTTT | CSVRQLEAFF
TRBJ2-5 | TRBV13 | NA | NA | TGTGCCAGCAGCTTAGGGAGAGAAGAGACCCAGTACTTC | CASSLGREETQYF
TRBJ2-7 | TRBV28 | TRBD2 | NA | TGTGCCAGCCTTTCTAGGGCGGGAGGCTCCTACGGGCAGTACTTC | CASLSRAGGSYGQYF
TRBJ1-2 | TRBV5-1 | TRBD1 | NA | TGCGCCAGCAGCTTATTGACAGGGGGCTATGGCTACACCTTC | CASSLLTGGYGYTF
TRBJ2-5 | TRBV4-1 | NA | NA | TGCGCCAGCAGCCACGGTCCCGAATTGTACCAAGAGACCCAGTACTTC | CASSHGPELYQETQYF
TRBJ1-2 | TRBV27 | TRBD1 | NA | TGTGCCAGCAGTCCAACGGACAGGGGCTATGGCTACACCTTC | CASSPTDRGYGYTF